This TCR beta chain was captured by sequencing in a study of T cells in Graves' hyperthyroidism and ophthalmopathy. Trimming removed 2 bases from V and 0 bases from J, with 5 bases in between. CDR1 and CDR2 from the germline V gene are MNHEY and SVGEGT. This CDR3 has 14 amino acids. General observations from the study: Ophthalmopathy cases were set apart from stable hyperthyroidism by a 13 V-J model.

Amplification targeted TCR beta CDR3 regions from RNA transcripts. First-round RT-PCR targeting the TCR CDR3 was performed with the HTBI primer set. TCRdb reprocessed the multiplex PCR reads via MiXCR and lists one record per CDR3 protein. The sample shows approximately 630,000 distinct CDR3 sequences, 16% of them seen only once. This clonotype turned up a few times. Its antigen is not known. The sequence derives from a woman between 25 and 40 years old with Graves' hyperthyroidism. The chain carries TRBV6-2 or TRBV6-3 and TRBJ1-5; no clear D gene. The sequenced sample consisted of blood. CDR3 in DNA: TGTGCCAGCAGTTACATTAATAGCAATCAGCCCCAGCATTTT. Residues: CASSYINSNQPQHF.